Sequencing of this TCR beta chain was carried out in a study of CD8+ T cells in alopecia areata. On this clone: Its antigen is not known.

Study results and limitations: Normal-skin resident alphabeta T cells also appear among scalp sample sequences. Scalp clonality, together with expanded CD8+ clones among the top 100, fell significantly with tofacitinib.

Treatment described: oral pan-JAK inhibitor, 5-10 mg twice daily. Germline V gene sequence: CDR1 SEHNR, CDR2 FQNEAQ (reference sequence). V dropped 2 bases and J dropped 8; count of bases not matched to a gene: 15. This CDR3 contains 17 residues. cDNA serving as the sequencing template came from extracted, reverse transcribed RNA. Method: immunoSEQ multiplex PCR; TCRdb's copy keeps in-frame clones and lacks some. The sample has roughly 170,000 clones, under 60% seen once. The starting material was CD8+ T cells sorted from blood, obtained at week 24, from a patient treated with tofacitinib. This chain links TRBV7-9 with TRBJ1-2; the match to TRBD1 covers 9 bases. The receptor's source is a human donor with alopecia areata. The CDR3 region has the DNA TGTGCCAGCAGCTTACTTCTTACGGGACAGGGAGTAGAGGGCTACACCTTC. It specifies CASSLLLTGQGVEGYTF. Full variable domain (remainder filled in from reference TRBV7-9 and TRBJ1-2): DTGVSQNPRHKITKRGQNVTFRCDPISEHNRLYWYRQTLGQGPEFLTYFQNEAQLEKSRLLSDRFSAERPKGSFSTLEIQRTEQGDSAMYLCASSLLLTGQGVEGYTFGSGTRLTVV.